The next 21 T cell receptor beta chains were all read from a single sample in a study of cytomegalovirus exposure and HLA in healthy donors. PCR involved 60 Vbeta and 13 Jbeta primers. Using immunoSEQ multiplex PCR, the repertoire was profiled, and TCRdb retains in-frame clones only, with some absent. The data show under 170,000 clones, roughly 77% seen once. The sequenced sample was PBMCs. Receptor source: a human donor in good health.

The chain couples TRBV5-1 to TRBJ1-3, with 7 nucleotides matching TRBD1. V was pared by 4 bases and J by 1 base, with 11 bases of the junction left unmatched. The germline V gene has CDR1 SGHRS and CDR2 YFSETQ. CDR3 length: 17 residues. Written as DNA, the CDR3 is TGCGCCAGCAGCCCCGACAGGGAAGGGTGGTCTGGAAACACCATATATTTT. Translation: CASSPDREGWSGNTIYF.

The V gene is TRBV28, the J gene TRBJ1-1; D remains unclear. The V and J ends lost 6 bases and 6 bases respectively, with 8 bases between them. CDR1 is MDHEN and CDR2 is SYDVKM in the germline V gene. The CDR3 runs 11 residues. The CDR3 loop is CASRGGPEAFF. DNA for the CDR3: TGTGCCAGCAGAGGCGGGCCTGAAGCTTTCTTT.

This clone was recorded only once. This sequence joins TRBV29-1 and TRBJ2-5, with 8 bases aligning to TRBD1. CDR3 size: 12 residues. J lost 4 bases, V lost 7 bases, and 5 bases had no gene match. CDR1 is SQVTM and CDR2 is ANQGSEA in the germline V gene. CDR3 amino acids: CSAATGVETQYF. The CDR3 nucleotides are TGCAGCGCCGCGACAGGGGTAGAGACCCAGTACTTC.

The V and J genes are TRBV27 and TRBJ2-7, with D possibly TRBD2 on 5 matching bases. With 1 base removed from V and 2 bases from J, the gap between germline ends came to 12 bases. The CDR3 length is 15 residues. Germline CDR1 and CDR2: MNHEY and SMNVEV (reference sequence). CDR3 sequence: CASSLYPRGTYEQYF. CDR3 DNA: TGTGCCAGCAGTTTATATCCCCGAGGGACCTACGAGCAGTACTTC.

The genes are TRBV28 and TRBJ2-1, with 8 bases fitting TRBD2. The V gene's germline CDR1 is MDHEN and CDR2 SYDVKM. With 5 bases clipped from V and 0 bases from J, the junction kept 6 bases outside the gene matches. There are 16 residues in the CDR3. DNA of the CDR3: TGTGCCAGCAGTCACCCGGGGGGGTTCTCCTACAATGAGCAGTTCTTC. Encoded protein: CASSHPGGFSYNEQFF.

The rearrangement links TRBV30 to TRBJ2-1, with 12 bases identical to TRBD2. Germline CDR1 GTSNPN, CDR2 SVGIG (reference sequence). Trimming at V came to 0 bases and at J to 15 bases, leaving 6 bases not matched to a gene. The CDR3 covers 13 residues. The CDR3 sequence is CAWSVGTSGPRFF. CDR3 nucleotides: TGTGCCTGGAGTGTGGGGACTAGCGGGCCACGGTTCTTC. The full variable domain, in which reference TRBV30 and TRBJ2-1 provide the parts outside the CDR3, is SQTIHQWPATLVQPVGSPLSLECTVEGTSNPNLYWYRQAAGRGLQLLFYSVGIGQISSEVPQNLSASRPQDRQFILSSKKLLLSDSGFYLCAWSVGTSGPRFFGPGTRLTVL.

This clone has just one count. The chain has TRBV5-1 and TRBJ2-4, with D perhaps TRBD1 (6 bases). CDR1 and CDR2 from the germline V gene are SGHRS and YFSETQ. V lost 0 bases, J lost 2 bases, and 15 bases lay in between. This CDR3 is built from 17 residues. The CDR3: CASSLDALQGTKNIQYF. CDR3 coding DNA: TGCGCCAGCAGCTTGGATGCCCTACAGGGAACCAAAAACATTCAGTACTTC.

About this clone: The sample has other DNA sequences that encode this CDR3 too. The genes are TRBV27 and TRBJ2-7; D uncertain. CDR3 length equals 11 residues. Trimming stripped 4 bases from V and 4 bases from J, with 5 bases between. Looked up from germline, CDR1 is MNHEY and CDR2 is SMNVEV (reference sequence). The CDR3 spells CASSSGYEQYF. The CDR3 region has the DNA TGTGCCAGCAGTTCCGGTTACGAGCAGTACTTC.

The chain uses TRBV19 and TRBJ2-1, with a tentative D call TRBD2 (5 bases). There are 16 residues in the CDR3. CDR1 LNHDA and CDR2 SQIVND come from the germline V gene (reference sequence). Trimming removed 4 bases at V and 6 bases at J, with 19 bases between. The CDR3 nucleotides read TGTGCCAGTAGTAGAGGAGAGCGGTCGCTACTCAATGAGCAGTTCTTC. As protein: CASSRGERSLLNEQFF.

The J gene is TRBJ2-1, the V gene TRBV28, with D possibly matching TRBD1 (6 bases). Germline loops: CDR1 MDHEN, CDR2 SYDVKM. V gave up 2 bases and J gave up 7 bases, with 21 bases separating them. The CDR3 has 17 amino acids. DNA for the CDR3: TGTGCCAGCAGTTTAGCCACGACAGGCAGGAATTTGAATGAGCAGTTCTTC. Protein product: CASSLATTGRNLNEQFF.

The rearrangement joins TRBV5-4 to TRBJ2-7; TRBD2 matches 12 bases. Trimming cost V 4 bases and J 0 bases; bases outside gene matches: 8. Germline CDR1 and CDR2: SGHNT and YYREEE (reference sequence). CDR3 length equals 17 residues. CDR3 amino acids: CASSRGLAGQSSYEQYF. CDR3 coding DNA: TGTGCCAGCAGCAGGGGACTAGCGGGCCAATCCTCCTACGAGCAGTACTTC.

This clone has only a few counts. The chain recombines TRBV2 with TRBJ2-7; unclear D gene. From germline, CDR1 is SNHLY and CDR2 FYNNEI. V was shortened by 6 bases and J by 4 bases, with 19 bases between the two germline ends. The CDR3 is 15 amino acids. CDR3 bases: TGTGCCAGCAGCGGCTCACGGGTACCAGCTTACGAGCAGTACTTC. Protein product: CASSGSRVPAYEQYF.

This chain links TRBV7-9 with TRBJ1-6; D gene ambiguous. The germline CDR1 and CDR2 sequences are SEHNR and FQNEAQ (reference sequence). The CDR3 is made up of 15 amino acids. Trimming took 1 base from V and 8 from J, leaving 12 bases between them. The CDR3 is CASSLDSPEDSPLHF. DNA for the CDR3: TGTGCCAGCAGCTTAGACTCCCCCGAGGATTCACCCCTCCACTTT. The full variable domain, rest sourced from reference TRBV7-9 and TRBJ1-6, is DTGVSQNPRHKITKRGQNVTFRCDPISEHNRLYWYRQTLGQGPEFLTYFQNEAQLEKSRLLSDRFSAERPKGSFSTLEIQRTEQGDSAMYLCASSLDSPEDSPLHFGNGTRLTVT.

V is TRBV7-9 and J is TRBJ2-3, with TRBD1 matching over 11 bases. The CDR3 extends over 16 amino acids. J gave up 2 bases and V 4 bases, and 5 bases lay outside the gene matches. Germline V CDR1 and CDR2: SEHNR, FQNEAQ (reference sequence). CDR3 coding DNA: TGTGCCAGCAGCTCTTGGACAGGGGGCGACACAGATACGCAGTATTTT. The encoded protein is CASSSWTGGDTDTQYF.

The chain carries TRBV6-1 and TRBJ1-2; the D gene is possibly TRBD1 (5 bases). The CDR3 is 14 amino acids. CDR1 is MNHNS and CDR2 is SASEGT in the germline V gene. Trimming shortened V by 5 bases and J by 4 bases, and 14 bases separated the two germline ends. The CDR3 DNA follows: TGTGCCAGCAGTTTAACGACAGATCCCTATGGCTACACCTTC. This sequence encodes CASSLTTDPYGYTF.

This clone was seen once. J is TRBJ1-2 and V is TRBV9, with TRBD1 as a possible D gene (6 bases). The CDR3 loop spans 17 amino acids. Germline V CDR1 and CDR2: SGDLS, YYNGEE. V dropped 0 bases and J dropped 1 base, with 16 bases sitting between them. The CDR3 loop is CASSVGPRQASNYGYTF. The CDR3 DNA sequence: TGTGCCAGCAGCGTAGGACCTCGACAGGCTAGTAACTATGGCTACACCTTC. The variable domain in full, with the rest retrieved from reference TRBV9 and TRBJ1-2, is DSGVTQTPKHLITATGQRVTLRCSPRSGDLSVYWYQQSLDQGLQFLIQYYNGEERAKGNILERFSAQQFPDLHSELNLSSLELGDSALYFCASSVGPRQASNYGYTFGSGTRLTVV.

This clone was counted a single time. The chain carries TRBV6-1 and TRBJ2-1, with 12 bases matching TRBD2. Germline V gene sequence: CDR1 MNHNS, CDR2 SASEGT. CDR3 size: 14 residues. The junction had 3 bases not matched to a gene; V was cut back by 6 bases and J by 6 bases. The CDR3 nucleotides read TGTGCCAGCAGCGGACTAGCGGGGACCAATGAGCAGTTCTTC. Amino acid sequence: CASSGLAGTNEQFF.

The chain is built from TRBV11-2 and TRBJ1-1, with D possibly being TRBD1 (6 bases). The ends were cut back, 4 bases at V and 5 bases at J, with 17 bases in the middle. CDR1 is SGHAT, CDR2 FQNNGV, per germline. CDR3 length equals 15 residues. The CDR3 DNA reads TGTGCCAGCAGCTCCTTACAGGGATTTTCGACTGAAGCTTTCTTT. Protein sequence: CASSSLQGFSTEAFF.

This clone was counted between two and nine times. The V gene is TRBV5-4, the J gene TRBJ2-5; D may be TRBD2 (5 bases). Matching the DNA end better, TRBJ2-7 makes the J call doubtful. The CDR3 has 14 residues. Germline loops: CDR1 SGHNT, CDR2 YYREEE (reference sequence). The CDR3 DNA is TGTGCCAGCAGCATCGCCGGTCCAGCGGTCGAGCAGTACTTC. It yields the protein CASSIAGPAVEQYF.

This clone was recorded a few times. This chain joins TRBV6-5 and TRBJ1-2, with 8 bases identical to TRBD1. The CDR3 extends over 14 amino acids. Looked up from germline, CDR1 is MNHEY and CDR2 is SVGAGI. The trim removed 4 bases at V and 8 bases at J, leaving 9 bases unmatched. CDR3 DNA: TGTGCCAGCAGTTCACCGGGACAGGTGGGGGGCTACACCTTC. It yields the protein CASSSPGQVGGYTF.

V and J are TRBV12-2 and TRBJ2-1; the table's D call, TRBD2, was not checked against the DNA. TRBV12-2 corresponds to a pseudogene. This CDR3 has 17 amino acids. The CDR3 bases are TGTGCAAGTCGCTTACTGGCAGAGGGCGGCTCCTACAATGAGCAGTTCTTC. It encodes CASRLLAEGGSYNEQFF.